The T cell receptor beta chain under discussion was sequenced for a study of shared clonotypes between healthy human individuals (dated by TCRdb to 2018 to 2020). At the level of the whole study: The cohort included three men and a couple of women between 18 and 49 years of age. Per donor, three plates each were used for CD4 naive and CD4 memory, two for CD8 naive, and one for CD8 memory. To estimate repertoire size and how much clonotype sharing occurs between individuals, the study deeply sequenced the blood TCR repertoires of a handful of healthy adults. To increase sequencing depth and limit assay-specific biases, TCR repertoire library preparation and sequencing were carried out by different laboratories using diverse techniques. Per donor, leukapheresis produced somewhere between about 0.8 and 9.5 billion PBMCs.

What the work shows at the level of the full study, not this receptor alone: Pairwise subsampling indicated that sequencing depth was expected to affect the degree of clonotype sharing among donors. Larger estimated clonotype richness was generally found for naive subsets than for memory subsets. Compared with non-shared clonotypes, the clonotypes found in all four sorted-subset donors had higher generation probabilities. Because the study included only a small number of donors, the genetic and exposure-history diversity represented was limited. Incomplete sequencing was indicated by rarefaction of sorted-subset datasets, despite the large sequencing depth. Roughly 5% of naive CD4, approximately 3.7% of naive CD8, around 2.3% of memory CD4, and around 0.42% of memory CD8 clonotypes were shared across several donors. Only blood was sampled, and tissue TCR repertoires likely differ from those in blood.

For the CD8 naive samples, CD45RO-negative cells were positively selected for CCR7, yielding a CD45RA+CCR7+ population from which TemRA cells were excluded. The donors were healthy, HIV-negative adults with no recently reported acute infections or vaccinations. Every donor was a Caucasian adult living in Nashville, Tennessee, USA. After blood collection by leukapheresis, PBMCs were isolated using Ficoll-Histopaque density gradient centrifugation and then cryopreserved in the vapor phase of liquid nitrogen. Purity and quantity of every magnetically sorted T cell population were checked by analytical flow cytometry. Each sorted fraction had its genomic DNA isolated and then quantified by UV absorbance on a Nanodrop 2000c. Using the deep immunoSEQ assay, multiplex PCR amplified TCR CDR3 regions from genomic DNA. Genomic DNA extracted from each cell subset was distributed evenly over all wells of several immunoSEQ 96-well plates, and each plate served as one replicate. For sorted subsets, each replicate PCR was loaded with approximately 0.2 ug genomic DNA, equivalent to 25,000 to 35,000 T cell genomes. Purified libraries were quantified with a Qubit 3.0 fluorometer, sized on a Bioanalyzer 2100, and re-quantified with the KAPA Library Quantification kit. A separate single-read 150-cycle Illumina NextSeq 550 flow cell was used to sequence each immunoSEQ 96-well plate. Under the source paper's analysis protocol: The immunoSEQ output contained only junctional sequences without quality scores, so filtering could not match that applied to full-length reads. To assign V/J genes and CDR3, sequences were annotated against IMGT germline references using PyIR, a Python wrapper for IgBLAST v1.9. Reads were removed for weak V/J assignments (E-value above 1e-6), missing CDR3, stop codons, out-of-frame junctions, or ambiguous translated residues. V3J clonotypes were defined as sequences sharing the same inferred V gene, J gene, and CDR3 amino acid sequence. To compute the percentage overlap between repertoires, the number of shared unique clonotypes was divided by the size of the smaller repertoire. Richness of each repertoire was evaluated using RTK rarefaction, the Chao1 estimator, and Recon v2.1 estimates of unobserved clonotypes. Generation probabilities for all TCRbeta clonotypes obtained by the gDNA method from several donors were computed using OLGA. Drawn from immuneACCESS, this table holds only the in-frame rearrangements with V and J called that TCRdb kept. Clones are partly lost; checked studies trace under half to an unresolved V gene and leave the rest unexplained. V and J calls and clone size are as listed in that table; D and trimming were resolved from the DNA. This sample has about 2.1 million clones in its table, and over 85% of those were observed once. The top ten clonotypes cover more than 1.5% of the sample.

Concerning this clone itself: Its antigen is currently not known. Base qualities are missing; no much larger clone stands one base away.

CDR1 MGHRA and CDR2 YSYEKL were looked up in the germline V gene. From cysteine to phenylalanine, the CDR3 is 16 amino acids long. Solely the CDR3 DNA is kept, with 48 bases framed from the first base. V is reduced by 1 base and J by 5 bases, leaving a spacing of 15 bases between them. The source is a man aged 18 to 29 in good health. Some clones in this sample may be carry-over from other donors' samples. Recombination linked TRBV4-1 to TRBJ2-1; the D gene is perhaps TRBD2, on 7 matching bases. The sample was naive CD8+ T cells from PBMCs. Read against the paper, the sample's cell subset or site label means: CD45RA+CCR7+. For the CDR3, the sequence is CASSQVRGGADNEQFF. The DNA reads TGCGCCAGCAGCCAAGTGAGGGGGGGTGCTGACAATGAGCAGTTCTTC.